This TCR beta chain was recorded in a study of blood T cell repertoires in COVID-19. Germline V lookup: CDR1 LNHDA, CDR2 SQIVND (reference sequence). This CDR3 contains 12 residues. Only in-frame clones appear in the TCRdb table, and some are missing; sequencing was by immunoSEQ multiplex PCR. Among under 35,000 clones, about four fifths were seen once, and the ten largest hold around a third. This clone appeared a few times. This chain links TRBV19 with TRBJ1-4; 7 bases map to TRBD1. This receptor was obtained from an elderly man with acute or convalescent COVID-19. Sequences were obtained from peripheral blood. The chain's CDR3 is CATQGPFEKLFF. The CDR3 nucleotides are TGTGCTACACAGGGGCCCTTCGAAAAACTGTTTTTT.